This T cell receptor beta chain was identified during a study of molecular identifiers for immune sequencing clone quantification. The naive CD8 libraries originated from between roughly 19,000 and 1,000,000 sorted cells and drew on 10%, 30% or 50% RNA. CD8+CD4-CCR7+CD45RA+ sorting gave the naive CD8 T cells. Germline V gene data show CDR1 as MGHRA and CDR2 as YSYEKL. The CDR3 runs 16 residues. Points from the study as a whole: The study reportedly detected spiked Jurkat TCR RNA from one cell among 990,000 or so naive cells.

Notes on this clonotype: Antigen unknown. A clone one base away is much larger, so this may be a read error.

Methods described previously were used for bulk TCR libraries, and listed TCR primers were applied. From the PCR reads, TCRdb called clonotypes with MiXCR, one entry per CDR3 protein. Of about 630,000 distinct CDR3 sequences detected, 25% appear once; the ten largest clones hold about 0.84%. The sequenced sample was naive CD8+ T cells from blood, with Jurkat cell RNA spiked in. Noted subset: FACS-sorted CD8+CD4-CCR7+CD45RA+ naive T cells. The receptor was derived from a human donor in good health. Some libraries in this study had Jurkat cell RNA spiked in. The V gene is TRBV4-1, the J gene TRBJ2-3; tentatively, D is TRBD2 (5 bases). CDR3 residues: CAGSQGLALGADTQYF. CDR3 sequence (DNA): TGCGCCGGCAGCCAAGGACTGGCCTTAGGTGCAGATACGCAGTATTTT.